These 4 T cell receptor beta chains were all obtained from the same sample, sequenced in a study of cytomegalovirus exposure and HLA in healthy donors. The repertoire was sequenced with immunoSEQ multiplex PCR; TCRdb's copy has only in-frame clones and lacks some. The table lists some 150,000 clones, roughly 87% of them singletons. The sequencing sample was made of PBMCs. The receptors were sampled from a woman between 18 and 29 years old in good health and CMV-seropositive.

This chain joins TRBV7-2 and TRBJ2-3; the match to TRBD2 covers 9 bases. With 4 bases clipped from V and 6 bases from J, the junction kept 11 bases outside the gene matches. CDR3 size: 16 residues. In germline, CDR1 is SGHTA, CDR2 FQGNSA. The CDR3 DNA is TGTGCCAGCAGCTCGCCGAGAGCGGGGGGCCCCGATACGCAGTATTTT. This sequence encodes CASSSPRAGGPDTQYF.

This sequence joins TRBV18 and TRBJ1-2; no reliable D call. Germline loops: CDR1 KGHSH, CDR2 LQKENI. The CDR3 consists of 15 residues. Trimming pared 5 bases from V and 4 bases from J, leaving 17 bases between. The CDR3 protein is CASSSLRENLYGYTF. The CDR3 bases are TGTGCCAGCTCATCACTCCGGGAGAACCTCTATGGCTACACCTTC.

V and J are TRBV6-5 and TRBJ2-7; D gene ambiguous. CDR3 length: 14 residues. From germline, CDR1 is MNHEY and CDR2 SVGAGI. V lost 3 bases, J lost 5 bases, and 14 bases lay in between. This chain's CDR3 is CASSYEASFNEQYF. The CDR3 DNA is TGTGCCAGCAGTTATGAGGCTAGTTTTAACGAGCAGTACTTC.

V and J are TRBV19 and TRBJ1-5; D is possibly TRBD1 (5 bases). From germline, CDR1 is LNHDA and CDR2 SQIVND (reference sequence). The CDR3 sequence is 12 residues long. V gave up 3 bases and J gave up 6 bases, with 6 bases separating them. This chain's CDR3 is CASSIRVQPQHF. The CDR3 nucleotides are TGTGCCAGTAGTATCAGGGTTCAGCCCCAGCATTTT.